This T cell receptor (beta chain) originates from a study of T cell repertoires in cytomegalovirus infection. Study as a whole: Both a matching HLA type and CMV infection were indicated by public TCR beta signatures. General study points: CMV-specific TCR beta clonotypes restricted by HLA-C were the ones dominating the ex vivo response. Individuals carrying CMV plus the relevant HLA were identified by cumulative frequency of public TCR beta families.

The CDR3 has 17 residues. Germline V lookup: CDR1 SGHKS, CDR2 YYEKEE (reference sequence). Trimming took 3 bases from V and 0 from J, leaving 18 bases between them. TCRdb re-derived calls from the reads in MiXCR, one entry per CDR3 protein. The table lists hundreds of thousands of distinct CDR3 sequences, over 20% of them singletons. In its sample, this clonotype was seen a few times. Its antigen remains unidentified. The chain is built from TRBV5-5 and TRBJ1-1; D remains unclear. The receptor was isolated from a human donor in good health (CMV status not recorded). Some clones in this sample may be carry-over from other donors' samples. Sequencing used CD8+ T cells from PBMCs. In DNA, the CDR3 is TGTGCCAGCAGCTCCGGGCCCCTACAAGTCATGAACACTGAAGCTTTCTTT. It is translated as CASSSGPLQVMNTEAFF.